This T cell receptor (beta chain) originates from a study of blood T cell repertoires in COVID-19. Study at large: Sample material is recorded as cDNA or gDNA derived from T cells, B-cell-depleted T cells, or PBMCs.

V shed 3 bases, J shed 4 bases, and the junction held 6 bases outside the gene matches. Germline-derived CDR1 and CDR2 are KGHSH and LQKENI. The length of the CDR3 is 15 residues. Authors' data handling: Counts of nucleated cells, estimated from reference gene primer amplification, were obtained. Data came from immunoSEQ multiplex PCR; TCRdb stores just in-frame clones and leaves some out. The DNA was the basis for D and trimming; V, J and clone size are from that table. Of some 70,000 clones listed, roughly 88% are singletons. The Seattle patients, enrolled during active infection, were followed longitudinally.

The chain joins TRBV18 to TRBJ1-5, with 7 nucleotides matching TRBD1. Specimen: peripheral blood. This TCR came from an older woman with COVID-19, enrolled during active disease. The CDR3 here is CASSPTGIRNQPQHF. The CDR3 coding sequence is TGTGCCAGCTCACCGACAGGGATCCGGAATCAGCCCCAGCATTTT.